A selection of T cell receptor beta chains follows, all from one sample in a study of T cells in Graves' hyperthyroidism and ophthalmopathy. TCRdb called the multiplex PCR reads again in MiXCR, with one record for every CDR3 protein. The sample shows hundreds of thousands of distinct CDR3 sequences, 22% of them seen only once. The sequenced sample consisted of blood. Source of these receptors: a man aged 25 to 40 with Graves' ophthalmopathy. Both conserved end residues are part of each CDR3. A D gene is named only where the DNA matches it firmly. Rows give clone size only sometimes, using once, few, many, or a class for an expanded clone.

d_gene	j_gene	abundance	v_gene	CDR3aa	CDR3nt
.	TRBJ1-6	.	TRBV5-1	CASSLQDGAGSPLHF	TGCGCCAGCAGCCTACAGGACGGCGCTGGGTCACCCCTCCACTTT
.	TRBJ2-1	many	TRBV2	CASSEILQGYNEQFF	TGTGCCAGCAGTGAGATTTTACAGGGCTACAATGAGCAGTTCTTC
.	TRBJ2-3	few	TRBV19	CASSISRGTDTQYF	TGTGCCAGTAGTATATCCAGGGGCACAGATACGCAGTATTTT
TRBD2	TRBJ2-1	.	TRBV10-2	CASRKPGLGKENEQFF	TGCGCCAGCAGGAAACCGGGACTAGGGAAGGAGAATGAGCAGTTCTTC
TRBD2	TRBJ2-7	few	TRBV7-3	CASSFDSGGAYEQYF	TGTGCCAGCAGCTTCGATAGCGGGGGAGCCTACGAGCAGTACTTC
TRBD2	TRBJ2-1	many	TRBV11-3	CASSRYTGGDGYNEQFF	TGTGCCAGCAGCCGCTACACCGGGGGGGATGGTTACAATGAGCAGTTCTTC
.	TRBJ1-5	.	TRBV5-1	CASSPGDSDQPQHF	TGCGCCAGCAGTCCCGGGGACTCTGATCAGCCCCAGCATTTT
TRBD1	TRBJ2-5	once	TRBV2	CASSATGPEETQYF	TGTGCCAGCAGTGCGACAGGGCCAGAAGAGACCCAGTACTTC
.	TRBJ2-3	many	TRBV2	CASSDSSTDTQYF	TGTGCCAGCAGCGATTCTTCCACAGATACGCAGTATTTT
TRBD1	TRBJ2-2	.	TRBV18	CASSPGQGYTGELFF	TGTGCCAGCTCACCGGGACAGGGGTACACCGGGGAGCTGTTTTTT
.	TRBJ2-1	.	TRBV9	CASSGQVDEQFF	TGTGCCAGCAGCGGCCAGGTGGATGAGCAGTTCTTC
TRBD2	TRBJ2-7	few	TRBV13	CASSASGGEDEQYF	TGTGCCAGCAGCGCCTCGGGAGGGGAGGACGAGCAGTACTTC
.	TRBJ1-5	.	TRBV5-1	CASSPSAGGSNQPQHF	TGCGCCAGCAGTCCGAGTGCGGGGGGAAGCAATCAGCCCCAGCATTTT
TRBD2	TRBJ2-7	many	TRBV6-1	CASSDRTSGSYEQYF	TGTGCCAGCAGCGACCGGACTAGCGGGTCCTACGAGCAGTACTTC
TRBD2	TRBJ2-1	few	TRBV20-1	CSAQKREVGNEQFF	TGCAGTGCCCAAAAGCGGGAGGTCGGCAATGAGCAGTTCTTC